These 2 T cell receptor beta chains were sequenced from one sample in a study of blood T cell repertoires in COVID-19. Some clones are missing from TCRdb's copy, which holds only in-frame ones; the method was immunoSEQ multiplex PCR. The repertoire holds about 200,000 clones, with around 81% as singletons. The sequencing input was PBMCs or T cells enriched from blood (not recorded which). The receptors come from a man aged 35-49 years who had recovered from COVID-19.

About this clone itself: The same CDR3 can be traced to other DNA sequences in this sample. V is TRBV5-1 and J is TRBJ2-6, with D unresolved. The CDR3 length is 14 residues. CDR1 is SGHRS, CDR2 YFSETQ, per germline. V was shortened by 2 bases and J by 0 bases, with 3 bases between the two germline ends. Here the CDR3 DNA reads TGCGCCAGCAGCTTATACTCTGGGGCCAACGTCCTGACTTTC. It codes for CASSLYSGANVLTF.

This clone was seen a handful of times. This sequence joins TRBV5-6 and TRBJ1-6; possibly TRBD1 for D (6 bases). The length of the CDR3 is 16 residues. Germline CDR1 is SGHDT and CDR2 is YYEEEE. The V gene lost 2 bases and the J gene lost 6 bases, with 15 bases spanning the gap. CDR3 bases: TGTGCCAGCAGCTTCCGAGGGGGAAGGGGTAATTCACCCCTCCACTTT. Translated, it gives CASSFRGGRGNSPLHF.